One and the same sample provided the 16 T cell receptor beta chains below, sequenced in a study of blood T cell repertoires in COVID-19. Clones were sequenced by immunoSEQ multiplex PCR, and TCRdb holds only the in-frame ones, with some missing. The data contain 200,000 to 250,000 clones, roughly 90% of them singletons. The source material was PBMCs or T cells enriched from blood (not recorded which). These receptor sequences come from a woman aged 30 to 39 who had recovered from COVID-19.

This rearrangement joins TRBV4-3 to TRBJ1-2, with D possibly matching TRBD1 (5 bases). CDR1 and CDR2 from the germline V gene are LGHNA and YSLEER. With 4 bases removed from V and 3 bases from J, the gap between germline ends came to 12 bases. The CDR3 is made up of 14 amino acids. CDR3 sequence (DNA): TGCGCCAGCAGCCCAGGAGGAGGGGACTATGGCTACACCTTC. It encodes CASSPGGGDYGYTF.

The chain recombines TRBV6-5 with TRBJ1-1, with TRBD1 matching 8 bases. The CDR3 has 15 residues. The germline V gene has CDR1 MNHEY and CDR2 SVGAGI. V shed 6 bases, J shed 4 bases, and the junction held 10 bases outside the gene matches. CDR3 sequence: CASRMDRAVSTEAFF. The CDR3, as DNA: TGTGCCAGCAGGATGGACAGGGCGGTCAGCACTGAAGCTTTCTTT.

The chain links TRBV7-6 to TRBJ2-5, with TRBD1 identical over 10 bases. V dropped 4 bases and J dropped 3; count of bases not matched to a gene: 8. This CDR3 has 16 amino acids. CDR1 SGHVS and CDR2 FNYEAQ come from the germline V gene. In DNA form, the CDR3 reads TGTGCCAGCAGCTCGAGGACAGGGGGGACCAAAGAGACCCAGTACTTC. Translation: CASSSRTGGTKETQYF.

The chain links TRBV19 to TRBJ1-1; TRBD1 is a possible D gene (5 bases). The CDR3 consists of 15 residues. Germline V gives CDR1 LNHDA, CDR2 SQIVND (reference sequence). Trimming shortened V by 3 bases and J by 1 base, and 12 bases separated the two germline ends. CDR3 bases: TGTGCCAGTAGTATGCTGACAGAAGCGAACACTGAAGCTTTCTTT. It encodes CASSMLTEANTEAFF.

The V and J genes are TRBV5-1 and TRBJ2-5; 9 bases fit TRBD1. CDR1 and CDR2 from the germline V gene are SGHRS and YFSETQ. V dropped 4 bases and J dropped 2; count of bases not matched to a gene: 6. This CDR3 contains 15 residues. CDR3 residues: CASSQDRGDQETQYF. The CDR3 DNA reads as TGCGCCAGCAGCCAGGACAGGGGAGATCAAGAGACCCAGTACTTC.

CDR3 bases: TGTGCCAGCAGTGAGCGGGGGGGTCAAGAGACCCAGTACTTC. This translates into CASSERGGQETQYF. The genes are TRBV6-4 and TRBJ2-5; 9 bases match TRBD2. Germline values: CDR1 MRHNA, CDR2 SNTAGT. The V and J ends lost 3 bases and 2 bases, in that order; junction bases with no gene match: 1. This CDR3 has 14 amino acids.

CDR3 nucleotides: TGTGCCAGTAGTAACAGGGGAAGCACAGATACGCAGTATTTT. Protein: CASSNRGSTDTQYF. The chain couples TRBV19 to TRBJ2-3, with 7 bases identical to TRBD1. This CDR3 is built from 14 residues. CDR1 is LNHDA, CDR2 SQIVND, per germline (reference sequence). V trimming: 4 bases; J trimming: 0 bases; junction bases outside the gene matches: 1.

V gene TRBV2 combines with J gene TRBJ1-1; the D is unclear. This CDR3 is 15 amino acids long. V was shortened by 1 base and J by 6 bases, with 15 bases between the two germline ends. Germline loops: CDR1 SNHLY, CDR2 FYNNEI. DNA of the CDR3: TGTGCCAGCAGTGAAGGGTGGGCACCACGACCTGAAGCTTTCTTT. It yields the protein CASSEGWAPRPEAFF. The full variable domain, in which reference TRBV2 and TRBJ1-1 provide the parts outside the CDR3, is EPEVTQTPSHQVTQMGQEVILRCVPISNHLYFYWYRQILGQKVEFLVSFYNNEISEKSEIFDDQFSVERPDGSNFTLKIRSTKLEDSAMYFCASSEGWAPRPEAFFGQGTRLTVV.

This sequence joins TRBV7-2 and TRBJ1-6, with D possibly being TRBD1 (5 bases). Germline V gene data show CDR1 as SGHTA and CDR2 as FQGNSA. There are 16 residues in the CDR3. V shed 2 bases and J shed 9 bases, with 17 bases lying between them. The CDR3 spells CASSLTRGTGGSPLHF. The CDR3 region has the DNA TGTGCCAGCAGCTTAACGCGGGGGACGGGAGGTTCACCCCTCCACTTT.

This clone was observed a few times. This chain connects TRBV5-1 to TRBJ1-1; TRBD1 is a possible D gene (5 bases). Germline V gene lookup returns CDR1 SGHRS and CDR2 YFSETQ. The V gene lost 0 bases and the J gene lost 1 base, with 10 bases spanning the gap. The CDR3 is made up of 15 amino acids. This CDR3 is CASSLAFGQNTEAFF. As DNA, the CDR3 is TGCGCCAGCAGCTTGGCTTTCGGACAGAACACTGAAGCTTTCTTT.

This sequence joins TRBV7-9 and TRBJ2-7; a weak D match, TRBD1 (5 bases). V was shortened by 5 bases and J by 5 bases, with 19 bases between the two germline ends. Germline V gene data show CDR1 as SEHNR and CDR2 as FQNEAQ (reference sequence). The CDR3 loop spans 15 amino acids. The chain's CDR3 is CASSPTDLAYDEQYF. DNA of the CDR3: TGTGCCAGCAGCCCGACAGATTTGGCCTACGACGAGCAGTACTTC.

The V and J genes are TRBV6-5 and TRBJ1-1; 9 positions agree with TRBD1. This CDR3 contains 14 residues. V was pared by 2 bases and J by 5 bases, with 3 bases of the junction left unmatched. The germline V gene encodes CDR1 MNHEY and CDR2 SVGAGI. CDR3 DNA sequence: TGTGCCAGCAGTTACACGACAGGGGGGACTGAAGCTTTCTTT. This encodes CASSYTTGGTEAFF.

The chain recombines TRBV9 with TRBJ2-3, with D perhaps TRBD1 (6 bases). Germline CDR1 SGDLS, CDR2 YYNGEE. Trimming cost V 3 bases and J 3 bases, with 14 bases left between them. The CDR3 has 15 residues. The CDR3 nucleotides read TGTGCCAGCAGCGCGGGGACATCAGGGACAGATACGCAGTATTTT. Protein: CASSAGTSGTDTQYF.

J is TRBJ1-2 and V is TRBV4-2; D perhaps matches TRBD1 (6 bases). This CDR3 has 16 residues. In germline, CDR1 is LGHNA, CDR2 YNFKEQ. With 1 base removed from V and 1 base from J, the gap between germline ends came to 13 bases. The DNA of the CDR3 is TGTGCCAGCAGCCAAGTTATGAGGGGGAATAACTATGGCTACACCTTC. As protein: CASSQVMRGNNYGYTF.

The chain couples TRBV3-1 (or the pseudogene TRBV3-2) to TRBJ1-1, with D tentatively TRBD1 (5 bases). Per the germline V gene, CDR1 is LGHDT and CDR2 is YNNKEL (reference sequence). The CDR3 has 14 amino acids. The V end was cut by 0 bases, the J end by 5 bases, with 10 bases between. Here the CDR3 DNA reads TGTGCCAGCAGCCAAGAGTGGGGGGAGACTGAAGCTTTCTTT. Translated: CASSQEWGETEAFF.

V usage is TRBV4-3 and J usage is TRBJ2-1; D perhaps matches TRBD2 (5 bases). V gave up 3 bases and J gave up 7 bases, with 10 bases separating them. CDR3 length equals 13 residues. From germline, CDR1 is LGHNA and CDR2 YSLEER. CDR3 bases: TGCGCCAGCAGCCACTGGCGGGCGAATGAGCAGTTCTTC. It codes for CASSHWRANEQFF.